This TCR beta chain comes out of a study of a mutant IDH1 vaccine in newly diagnosed glioma. As to time point: week 35, safety follow-up. A single vaccine dose contained 300 ug of mutant IDH1 20-mer peptide, and topical imiquimod was used with it. The germline gives CDR1 SGHRS, CDR2 YFSETQ. Trimming cost V 4 bases and J 9 bases; bases outside gene matches: 14. The CDR3 is 17 amino acids. About this clone itself: Its antigen remains unknown.

Clones were read by immunoSEQ multiplex PCR, and TCRdb kept only the in-frame ones, dropping some. The table shows about 30,000 clones, with roughly four fifths occurring only once. The sequenced sample was PBMCs, obtained from a glioma patient whose treatment included an IDH1 peptide vaccine. The receptor's source is a man aged 30 to 39 with glioma. This sequence joins TRBV5-1 and TRBJ2-1; 12 bases are shared with TRBD2. CDR3 bases: TGCGCCAGCAGCCCCGGACTAGCGGGAACGTCTTACGGTGAGCAGTTCTTC. It is translated as CASSPGLAGTSYGEQFF.